The sequence of this T cell receptor beta chain was determined in a study of T cell responses to AZD1222 COVID-19 vaccine. This clone was seen a few times. This table comes from immunoSEQ multiplex PCR, and its TCRdb copy is limited to in-frame clones, with some not included. The sample has 100,000 to 150,000 clones, roughly 86% seen once; the top ten hold 17%. The CDR3 length is 14 residues. In germline, CDR1 is SGDLS, CDR2 YYNGEE. V was pared by 0 bases and J by 3 bases, with 4 bases between. The chain links TRBV9 to TRBJ1-6; D is uncertain. Source: peripheral blood, taken 28 days after the second AZD1222 dose. The receptor was derived from an adult who received the AZD1222 COVID-19 vaccine. CDR3 sequence (DNA): TGTGCCAGCAGCGTAGCGGACTATAATTCACCCCTCCACTTT. Translating it yields CASSVADYNSPLHF.